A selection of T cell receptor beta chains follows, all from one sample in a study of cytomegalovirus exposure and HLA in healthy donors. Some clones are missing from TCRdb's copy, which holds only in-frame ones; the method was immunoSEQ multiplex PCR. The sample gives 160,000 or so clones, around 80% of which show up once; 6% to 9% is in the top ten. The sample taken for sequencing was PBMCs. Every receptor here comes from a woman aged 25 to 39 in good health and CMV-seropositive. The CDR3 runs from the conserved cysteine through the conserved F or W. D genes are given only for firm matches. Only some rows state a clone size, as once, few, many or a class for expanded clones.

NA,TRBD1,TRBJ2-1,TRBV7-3,CASSLRGQGYNEQFF,TGTGCCAGCAGCTTACGGGGACAGGGTTACAATGAGCAGTTCTTC
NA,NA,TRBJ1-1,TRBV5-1,CASTTLLGAGTTEAFF,TGCGCCAGCACCACTCTCCTAGGGGCGGGAACGACTGAAGCTTTCTTT
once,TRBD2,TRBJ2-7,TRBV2,CASRNIAGAYEQYF,TGTGCCAGCAGGAACATAGCGGGAGCCTACGAGCAGTACTTC
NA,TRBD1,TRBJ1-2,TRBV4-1,CASSQGFGTGAAQRGYTF,TGCGCCAGCAGCCAAGGATTCGGGACAGGGGCAGCTCAACGTGGCTACACCTTC
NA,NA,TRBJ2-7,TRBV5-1,CASSLAPYEQYF,TGCGCCAGCAGCTTAGCTCCCTACGAGCAGTACTTC
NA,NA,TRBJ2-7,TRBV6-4,CASRLDRPYEQYF,TGTGCCAGCAGATTGGACAGACCCTACGAGCAGTACTTC
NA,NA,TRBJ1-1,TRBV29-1,CSADTGSTEAFF,TGCAGCGCAGACACGGGGAGCACTGAAGCTTTCTTT
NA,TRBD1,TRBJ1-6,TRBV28,CASSPLDRAVSPLHF,TGTGCCAGCAGTCCCCTGGACAGGGCGGTTTCACCCCTCCACTTT
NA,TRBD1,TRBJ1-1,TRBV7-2,CASSPLGQGLMNTEAFF,TGTGCCAGCAGCCCTTTAGGACAGGGGCTTATGAACACTGAAGCTTTCTTT
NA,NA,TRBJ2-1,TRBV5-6,CASSSGFSAEQFF,TGTGCCAGCAGCTCGGGTTTCAGCGCTGAGCAGTTCTTC
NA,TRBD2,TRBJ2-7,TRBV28,CACGGPGYEQYF,TGTGCCTGCGGGGGGCCCGGCTACGAGCAGTACTTC
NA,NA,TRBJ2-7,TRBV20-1,CSAWGISEQYF,TGCAGTGCCTGGGGCATAAGCGAGCAGTACTTC
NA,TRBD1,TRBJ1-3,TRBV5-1,CASSLAGRGATGNTIYF,TGCGCCAGCAGCTTGGCGGGCAGGGGGGCAACGGGAAACACCATATATTTT
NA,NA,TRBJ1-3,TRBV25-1,CAPPFRAGNTIYF,TGTGCCCCCCCCTTCAGGGCTGGAAACACCATATATTTT
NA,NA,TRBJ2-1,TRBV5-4,CASSLGGRAYNEQFF,TGTGCCAGCAGCTTGGGGGGGCGGGCCTACAATGAGCAGTTCTTC